The sequence of this T cell receptor beta chain was determined in a study of cytomegalovirus exposure and HLA in healthy donors. Repertoires were generated with immunoSEQ multiplex PCR, while TCRdb's copy carries only in-frame clones and drops some. The sample yields more than 110,000 clones, almost 90% seen once. This TCR came from a woman aged 18-35 years in good health and CMV-seropositive. The source material was PBMCs.

The CDR3 DNA sequence: TGTGCCTGGAGTCCCCCCCTCTTCAGCTCTGGAAACACCATATATTTT. Translation: CAWSPPLFSSGNTIYF. This chain links TRBV30 with TRBJ1-3; D remains unclear. Trimming took 2 bases from V and 0 from J, leaving 14 bases between them. CDR1 GTSNPN and CDR2 SVGIG come from the germline V gene (reference sequence). The CDR3 is made up of 16 amino acids. Based on the CDR3 plus reference TRBV30 and TRBJ1-3, the full variable domain is SQTIHQWPATLVQPVGSPLSLECTVEGTSNPNLYWYRQAAGRGLQLLFYSVGIGQISSEVPQNLSASRPQDRQFILSSKKLLLSDSGFYLCAWSPPLFSSGNTIYFGEGSWLTVV.